The clone carrying this T cell receptor beta chain has a handful of counts. The data are from a study of early T cells in non-severe SARS-CoV-2 infection. Looking at the study overall: It was bulk RNA from unsorted whole blood that was sequenced, and the chains were unpaired.

The CDR3 contains 15 residues. The germline V and J ends were trimmed by 5 bases and 5 bases, with 19 bases remaining between them. Germline values: CDR1 SGHAT, CDR2 FQNNGV. Unique molecular identifiers were attached to individual cDNA molecules. TCRdb recomputed calls from the 5' RACE reads with MiXCR, one row per CDR3 protein. The sample includes 95,000 to 100,000 distinct CDR3 sequences, 8% to 13% of them seen just once. The J gene is TRBJ2-7, the V gene TRBV11-2; no reliable D call. The source material was whole blood. The receptor comes from an adult who was a healthcare worker with PCR-confirmed SARS-CoV-2 infection or an uninfected control (not recorded which). The CDR3 protein is CASSRRTGTYDEQYF. CDR3 in DNA: TGTGCCAGCAGCCGACGGACGGGTACGTACGACGAGCAGTACTTC.